The next 27 T cell receptor beta chains were all read from a single sample in a study of CD8 T cells in ankylosing spondylitis. Points from the study as a whole: Seemingly characteristic of ankylosing spondylitis blood was a TCR beta motif consisting of several highly homologous variants.

Antigens of these TCRs are unknown. TCRdb recomputed calls from the 5' RACE reads with MiXCR, one row per CDR3 protein. The repertoire holds a few hundred thousand distinct CDR3 sequences, with 8% as singletons. The sample comprised blood, either unsorted or a sorted T cell fraction (not recorded which). Receptors were obtained from a male donor with ankylosing spondylitis.

The chain employs TRBV12-3 or TRBV12-4 and TRBJ2-1, with D possibly TRBD1 on 6 matching bases. Trimming pared 6 bases from V and 9 bases from J, leaving 21 bases between. The CDR3 extends over 15 amino acids. For the CDR3, the DNA is TGTGCCAGCAGATATCTAGTCCAGGGGTCAGGTGAGCAGTTCTTC. Residues: CASRYLVQGSGEQFF.

This clonotype was observed many times. J is TRBJ2-7 and V is TRBV29-1; 7 bases fit TRBD1. CDR3 length: 13 amino acids. CDR1 and CDR2 (germline): SQVTM, ANQGSEA. V shed 4 bases, J shed 5 bases, and the junction held 8 bases outside the gene matches. In DNA form, the CDR3 reads TGCAGCGTTGGTATAACAGGGGCTCACGAGCAGTACTTC. Translating gives CSVGITGAHEQYF.

V usage is TRBV28 and J usage is TRBJ1-2; D unclear. V lost 2 bases to trimming and J lost 2 bases, with 15 bases between them. This CDR3 comprises 16 residues. From germline, CDR1 is MDHEN and CDR2 SYDVKM. The CDR3 sequence: CASSLPLQPGNYGYTF. The DNA for the CDR3 is TGTGCCAGCAGTTTACCACTCCAACCTGGAAACTATGGCTACACCTTC.

This clonotype showed up many times. This chain joins TRBV5-1 and TRBJ2-2; 7 nucleotides agree with TRBD2. This CDR3 region has 15 residues. V lost 1 base to trimming and J lost 2 bases; unmatched junction nucleotides: 2. Germline CDR1 reads SGHRS; CDR2 reads YFSETQ. The CDR3 coding sequence is TGCGCCAGCAGCTTGCCTAGCGGAAACACCGGGGAGCTGTTTTTT. Protein sequence: CASSLPSGNTGELFF.

Only a few counts were recorded for this clonotype. This chain connects TRBV18 to TRBJ1-5; unclear D gene. The V gene lost 0 bases and the J gene lost 7 bases, with 10 bases spanning the gap. Germline values: CDR1 KGHSH, CDR2 LQKENI. This CDR3 region has 14 residues. In DNA form, the CDR3 reads TGTGCCAGCTCACCACCGGCCAGCGGGCAGCCCCAGCATTTT. This encodes CASSPPASGQPQHF.

This clonotype showed up just a few times. The chain is built from TRBV2 and TRBJ2-3; the D is unclear. This CDR3 is 12 amino acids long. Deletions cut 6 bases from V and 2 bases from J, with 6 bases between. CDR1 and CDR2 from the germline V gene are SNHLY and FYNNEI. CDR3 DNA: TGTGCCAGCAGGGAATACACAGATACGCAGTATTTT. As protein: CASREYTDTQYF.

This clonotype was seen ten or more times. The chain uses TRBV29-1 and TRBJ2-1; D is unresolved. Trimming stripped 4 bases from V and 5 bases from J, with 3 bases between. This CDR3 has 10 amino acids. Looked up from germline, CDR1 is SQVTM and CDR2 is ANQGSEA. The CDR3 DNA follows: TGCAGCGTTGCCCACAATGAGCAGTTCTTC. Residues: CSVAHNEQFF.

V is TRBV7-2 and J is TRBJ2-1, with 16 nucleotides matching TRBD2. Germline trimming cut 7 bases from V and 8 bases from J; bases unmatched to any gene: 2. The CDR3 consists of 14 residues. The germline gives CDR1 SGHTA, CDR2 FQGNSA. The CDR3 is CASTGLAGGYEQFF. CDR3 DNA sequence: TGTGCCAGCACGGGACTAGCGGGAGGGTATGAGCAGTTCTTC.

This clonotype was counted ten times or more. The chain links TRBV28 to TRBJ2-3; TRBD2 aligns across 8 bases. Trimming took 7 bases from V and 1 from J; bases not matched to a gene: 7. Germline CDR1 and CDR2: MDHEN and SYDVKM. This CDR3 comprises 15 residues. This chain's CDR3 is CASTYSGTRTDTQYF. The CDR3, as DNA: TGTGCCAGCACCTATAGCGGGACCCGCACAGATACGCAGTATTTT. The full variable domain, its missing parts supplied by reference TRBV28 and TRBJ2-3, is DVKVTQSSRYLVKRTGEKVFLECVQDMDHENMFWYRQDPGLGLRLIYFSYDVKMKEKGDIPEGYSVSREKKERFSLILESASTNQTSMYLCASTYSGTRTDTQYFGPGTRLTVL.

This clonotype was detected a few times. This rearrangement joins TRBV2 to TRBJ2-5; D may be TRBD1 (6 bases). V was clipped by 7 bases and J by 5 bases, with 14 bases between them. Germline CDR1 reads SNHLY; CDR2 reads FYNNEI. CDR3 size: 13 residues. DNA for the CDR3: TGTGCCAGCAATACTGGGGGCGAGGAGACCCAGTACTTC. Its protein is CASNTGGEETQYF.

The chain uses TRBV12-3 or TRBV12-4 and TRBJ1-6; 8 bases fit TRBD1. Trimming took 6 bases from V and 7 from J; bases not matched to a gene: 5. This CDR3 has 14 residues. CDR3 in DNA: TGTGCCAGCAGACAGACAGGGGCCAATTCACCCCTCCACTTT. Protein: CASRQTGANSPLHF.

This clonotype appeared a few times. J is TRBJ2-1 and V is TRBV12-3 or TRBV12-4; either TRBD1 or TRBD2 may supply D (6 bases each). The CDR3 is 17 residues long. V gave up 0 bases and J gave up 0 bases, with 12 bases separating them. In DNA form, the CDR3 reads TGTGCCAGCAGTTTAGCGGGGGGCGGAAGCTCCTACAATGAGCAGTTCTTC. It specifies CASSLAGGGSSYNEQFF.

This clonotype was found many times. The chain links TRBV28 to TRBJ2-4, with unresolved D. Trimming left V 2 bases short and J 7 bases short, with 12 bases between. The CDR3 spans 14 residues. Per germline, CDR1 MDHEN and CDR2 SYDVKM. CDR3: CASSLQGPSNIQYF. DNA of the CDR3: TGTGCCAGCAGTTTACAAGGGCCTAGTAACATTCAGTACTTC.

The chain recombines TRBV9 with TRBJ2-7; TRBD2 is a possible D gene (5 bases). This CDR3 spans 14 amino acids. The germline V and J ends were trimmed by 0 bases and 3 bases, with 10 bases remaining between them. The V gene's germline CDR1 is SGDLS and CDR2 YYNGEE. DNA for the CDR3: TGTGCCAGCAGCGTAGGGGAGAAGTTCTACGAGCAGTACTTC. It codes for CASSVGEKFYEQYF.

V usage is TRBV6-5 and J usage is TRBJ2-3; 8 nucleotides agree with TRBD2. Germline assignment: CDR1 MNHEY and CDR2 SVGAGI. The CDR3 extends over 15 amino acids. V was clipped by 5 bases and J by 0 bases; unmatched bases: 4. The CDR3 is CASSHTSGSTDTQYF. The CDR3 bases are TGTGCCAGCAGTCACACTAGCGGTAGCACAGATACGCAGTATTTT.

V usage is TRBV20-1 and J usage is TRBJ1-5; 9 nucleotides line up with TRBD1. V lost 1 base, J lost 6 bases, and 7 bases stayed unmatched. CDR1 and CDR2 from the germline V gene are DFQATT and SNEGSKA (reference sequence). This CDR3 is 15 amino acids long. CDR3 bases: TGCAGTGCTAGAGTCCCGGGACAGGGTTTTCAGCCCCAGCATTTT. It is translated as CSARVPGQGFQPQHF.

This clonotype was seen ten or more times. V gene TRBV12-3 or TRBV12-4 combines with J gene TRBJ1-5; 9 bases align to TRBD1. J lost 8 bases, V lost 0 bases, and 11 bases had no gene match. The CDR3 sequence is 17 residues long. CDR3 sequence: CASSLALRTGEWEPQHF. In DNA, the CDR3 is TGTGCCAGCAGTTTAGCGCTTAGGACAGGGGAATGGGAGCCCCAGCATTTT.

The chain carries TRBV5-1 and TRBJ2-5; D might be TRBD1 (6 bases). The V end was cut by 0 bases, the J end by 2 bases, with 11 bases between. Germline lookup yields CDR1 SGHRS and CDR2 YFSETQ. The CDR3 runs to 15 residues. CDR3 nucleotides: TGCGCCAGCAGCTTGGGGACAGCCCCTCAAGAGACCCAGTACTTC. Protein: CASSLGTAPQETQYF.

This clonotype was seen repeatedly, ten times or more. This chain uses TRBV19 with TRBJ1-2; a possible D gene is TRBD1 (5 bases). The CDR3 extends over 14 amino acids. The V and J ends lost 5 bases and 4 bases respectively, with 14 bases between them. The germline V gene encodes CDR1 LNHDA and CDR2 SQIVND (reference sequence). DNA for the CDR3: TGTGCCAGTAGTCCTCAGGGAAGCGGCTATGGCTACACCTTC. This gives the protein CASSPQGSGYGYTF. The full variable domain, in which reference TRBV19 and TRBJ1-2 provide the parts outside the CDR3, is DGGITQSPKYLFRKEGQNVTLSCEQNLNHDAMYWYRQDPGQGLRLIYYSQIVNDFQKGDIAEGYSVSREKKESFPLTVTSAQKNPTAFYLCASSPQGSGYGYTFGSGTRLTVV.

Only a few counts were recorded for this clonotype. V and J are TRBV20-1 and TRBJ1-1; tentatively, D is TRBD1 (5 bases). The CDR3 totals 13 residues. Germline V lookup: CDR1 DFQATT, CDR2 SNEGSKA (reference sequence). Trimming removed 1 base at V and 5 bases at J, with 11 bases between. CDR3 amino acids: CSARGQSETEAFF. The CDR3, as DNA: TGCAGTGCTAGAGGACAGTCAGAGACTGAAGCTTTCTTT.

This clonotype was detected ten times or more. V and J are TRBV11-1 and TRBJ2-1, with D perhaps assigned TRBD1 or TRBD2 (7 bases each). V lost 5 bases and J 0 bases, leaving 20 bases between the germline ends. CDR1 is SGHAT, CDR2 FQDESV, per germline (reference sequence). This CDR3 contains 18 residues. DNA for the CDR3: TGTGCCAGCAGCCGAGAGGAAGCGGGACAGAGCTCCTACAATGAGCAGTTCTTC. Its protein is CASSREEAGQSSYNEQFF.

As DNA, the CDR3 is TGTGCCAGCAGTTTCCCGGGAGGGCCGAACAATGAGCAGTTCTTC. It codes for CASSFPGGPNNEQFF. The V call is TRBV27, the J call TRBJ2-1; 8 nucleotides match TRBD2. The CDR3 runs 15 residues. The junction had 6 bases not matched to a gene; V was cut back by 3 bases and J by 5 bases. Germline CDR1 reads MNHEY; CDR2 reads SMNVEV (reference sequence).

This clonotype was seen repeatedly, ten times or more. The rearrangement links TRBV5-1 to TRBJ1-6; D is possibly TRBD1 (5 bases). CDR1 is SGHRS and CDR2 is YFSETQ in the germline V gene. The CDR3 extends over 15 amino acids. Trimming removed 0 bases at V and 4 bases at J, with 8 bases between. CDR3 nucleotides: TGCGCCAGCAGCTTGGTGGACATTTATAATTCACCCCTCCACTTT. Its translation: CASSLVDIYNSPLHF.

This clonotype was detected only a few times. The gene calls are TRBV9 and TRBJ1-2; 7 bases line up with TRBD1. Per germline, CDR1 SGDLS and CDR2 YYNGEE. The junction had 2 bases not matched to a gene; V was cut back by 3 bases and J by 3 bases. This CDR3 contains 13 residues. The CDR3: CASSAQGYYGYTF. In DNA, the CDR3 is TGTGCCAGCAGCGCACAGGGGTACTATGGCTACACCTTC. The full variable domain, in which reference TRBV9 and TRBJ1-2 provide the parts outside the CDR3, is DSGVTQTPKHLITATGQRVTLRCSPRSGDLSVYWYQQSLDQGLQFLIQYYNGEERAKGNILERFSAQQFPDLHSELNLSSLELGDSALYFCASSAQGYYGYTFGSGTRLTVV.

This clonotype occurred a few times. The chain employs TRBV30 and TRBJ1-6; 11 bases are shared with TRBD1. The germline V gene encodes CDR1 GTSNPN and CDR2 SVGIG (reference sequence). The CDR3 is made up of 15 amino acids. Trimming cost V 2 bases and J 13 bases; bases outside gene matches: 10. The CDR3: CAWSFSGTGGWPLHF. The CDR3 DNA follows: TGTGCCTGGAGTTTCAGCGGGACAGGGGGGTGGCCCCTCCACTTT.

The chain employs TRBV5-6 and TRBJ1-4; D is undetermined. Trimming pared 6 bases from V and 7 bases from J, leaving 16 bases between. This CDR3 region has 14 residues. CDR1 is SGHDT and CDR2 is YYEEEE in the germline V gene. CDR3 DNA: TGTGCCAGCATGTCGGGTATGGTTGGTGAAAAACTGTTTTTT. This sequence encodes CASMSGMVGEKLFF. The whole variable domain, filled in from reference TRBV5-6 and TRBJ1-4, reads DAGVTQSPTHLIKTRGQQVTLRCSPKSGHDTVSWYQQALGQGPQFIFQYYEEEERQRGNFPDRFSGHQFPNYSSELNVNALLLGDSALYLCASMSGMVGEKLFFGSGTQLSVL.

This clonotype has just a few counts. The chain couples TRBV28 to TRBJ1-2; possible D gene TRBD1, 5 bases. The CDR3 has 13 amino acids. Looked up from germline, CDR1 is MDHEN and CDR2 is SYDVKM. Between the trimmed V and J ends, which lost 2 bases and 5 bases, there was a span of 9 bases. The CDR3 protein is CASSLGGRYGYTF. In DNA, the CDR3 is TGTGCCAGCAGTTTAGGGGGTCGGTATGGCTACACCTTC.